This entry features one T cell receptor beta chain sequence. Its antigen is not identified. These data belong to a study of post-analysis software for immune sequencing data. The study, taken as a whole, reports: Comparison with controls showed significantly lower normalized Chao1 diversity in multiple sclerosis patients. The five TRBV segments detected at higher frequency in patients than in controls included TRBV5-6, TRBV5-1 and TRBV20-1.

CDR1 and CDR2 from the germline V gene are SGHAT and FQNNGV. This CDR3 spans 17 amino acids. J lost 1 base, V lost 1 base, and 8 bases had no gene match. Unique-molecular-identifier-tagged TCR beta cDNA libraries were used. cDNA molecules numbering about 470,000 came from approximately 0.91 to 9.4 million T cells. MiXCR, run by TCRdb on the PCR reads, gives a single entry per CDR3 protein. The sample includes some 260,000 distinct CDR3 sequences, approximately 34% seen only once; the top ten take under 5.5%. The clonotype originates from a girl aged 5-17 years with multiple sclerosis. V and J are TRBV11-2 and TRBJ2-7; 9 nucleotides agree with TRBD2. The sample comprised blood. CDR3 in DNA: TGTGCCAGCAGCTTAGGCCCTAGCGGGGTTATTTCCTACGAGCAGTACTTC. Residues: CASSLGPSGVISYEQYF.